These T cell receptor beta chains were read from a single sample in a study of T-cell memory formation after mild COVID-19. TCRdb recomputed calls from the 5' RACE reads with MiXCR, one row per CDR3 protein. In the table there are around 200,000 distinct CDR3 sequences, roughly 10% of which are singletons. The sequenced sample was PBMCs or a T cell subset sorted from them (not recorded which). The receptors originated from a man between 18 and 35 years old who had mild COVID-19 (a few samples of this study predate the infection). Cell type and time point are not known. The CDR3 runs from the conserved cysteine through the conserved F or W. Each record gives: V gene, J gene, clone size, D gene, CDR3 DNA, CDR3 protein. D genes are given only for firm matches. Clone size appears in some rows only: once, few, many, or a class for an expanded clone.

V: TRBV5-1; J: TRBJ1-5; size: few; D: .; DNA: TGCGCCAGCAGCTCAGGGGATGTTGGACAGCCCCAGCATTTT; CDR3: CASSSGDVGQPQHF
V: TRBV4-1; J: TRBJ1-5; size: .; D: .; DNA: TGCGCCAGCAGCCAAGAGGGACACTATAATCAGCCCCAGCATTTT; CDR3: CASSQEGHYNQPQHF
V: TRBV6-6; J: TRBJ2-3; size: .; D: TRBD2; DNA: TGTGCCAGCACTCAACTAGCGGGGACTAGCACAGATACGCAGTATTTT; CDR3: CASTQLAGTSTDTQYF
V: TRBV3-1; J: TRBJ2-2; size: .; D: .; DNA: TGTGCCAGCAGCCAGAGATCCACCGGGGAGCTGTTTTTT; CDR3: CASSQRSTGELFF
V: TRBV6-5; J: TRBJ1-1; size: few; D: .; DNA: TGTGCCAGCAGTTACTCTGCAGGGACGACTGAAGCTTTCTTT; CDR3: CASSYSAGTTEAFF
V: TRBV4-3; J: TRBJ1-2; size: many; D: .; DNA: TGCGCCAGCAGCCAAGATCGGCACAGCGGACCCTATGGCTACACCTTC; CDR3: CASSQDRHSGPYGYTF
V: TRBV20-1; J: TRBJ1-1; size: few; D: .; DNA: TGCAGTGCTAGAGGAAGCAGGGCTGGCACTGAAGCTTTCTTT; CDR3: CSARGSRAGTEAFF
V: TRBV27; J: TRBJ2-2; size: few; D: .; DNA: TGTGCCAGCAGTTCTTCCTACGTGCCCGGGGAGCTGTTTTTT; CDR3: CASSSSYVPGELFF
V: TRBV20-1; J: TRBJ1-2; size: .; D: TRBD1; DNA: TGCAGTGCGCCGACAGGGGGCGCACGGTATGGCTACACCTTC; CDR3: CSAPTGGARYGYTF
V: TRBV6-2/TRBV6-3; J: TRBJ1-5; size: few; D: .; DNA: TGTGCCAGCAGTGAACAGGGTCTTCAGCCCCAGCATTTT; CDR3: CASSEQGLQPQHF
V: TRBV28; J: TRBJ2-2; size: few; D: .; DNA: TGTGCCAGCTTCACGCGGGTTAACGCCGGGGAGCTGTTTTTT; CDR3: CASFTRVNAGELFF
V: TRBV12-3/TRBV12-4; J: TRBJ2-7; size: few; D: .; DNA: TGTGCCAGCAGCCACCTGGGGAACGAGCAGTACTTC; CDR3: CASSHLGNEQYF
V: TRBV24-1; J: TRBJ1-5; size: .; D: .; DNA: TGTGCCACCAGTGATTCAAACCGGGACGGTATTCAGCCCCAGCATTTT; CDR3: CATSDSNRDGIQPQHF
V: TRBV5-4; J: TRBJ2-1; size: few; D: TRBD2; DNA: TGTGCCAGCAGCGCCGAGCGGGGGGGGTACAATGAGCAGTTCTTC; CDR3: CASSAERGGYNEQFF
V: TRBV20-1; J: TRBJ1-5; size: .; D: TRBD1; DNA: TGCAGTGCAAACCCACAGACAGGGGGCGGCAATCAGCCCCAGCATTTT; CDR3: CSANPQTGGGNQPQHF
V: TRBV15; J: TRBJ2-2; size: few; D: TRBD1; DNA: TGTGCCACCAGCAGAGATGAGCCTCCGGGACAGGGTCTGCCCGGGGAGCTGTTTTTT; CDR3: CATSRDEPPGQGLPGELFF
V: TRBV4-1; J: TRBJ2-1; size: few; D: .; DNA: TGCGCCAGCAGCCAAGAAGTTAGAGCGGTGGGCGATGAGCAGTTCTTC; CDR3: CASSQEVRAVGDEQFF
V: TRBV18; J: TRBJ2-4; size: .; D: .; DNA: TGTGCCAGCTCACAACGCTGGACAGACCAAGGCAAAAACATTCAGTACTTC; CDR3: CASSQRWTDQGKNIQYF
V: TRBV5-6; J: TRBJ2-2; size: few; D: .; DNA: TGTGCCAGCAACCTGGGACTGCACACCGGGGAGCTGTTTTTT; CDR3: CASNLGLHTGELFF
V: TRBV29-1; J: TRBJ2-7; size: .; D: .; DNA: TGCAGCGTTGTCCGTGTTACAGGGTCTGTTTCCTACGAGCAGTACTTC; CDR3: CSVVRVTGSVSYEQYF
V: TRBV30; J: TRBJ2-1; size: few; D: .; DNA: TGTGCCTGGAGCGGTAGTACCTACAATGAGCAGTTCTTC; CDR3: CAWSGSTYNEQFF
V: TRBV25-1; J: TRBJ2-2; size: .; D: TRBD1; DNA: TGTGCCAGCAGTGGACAGGGGAACACCGGGGAGCTGTTTTTT; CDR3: CASSGQGNTGELFF
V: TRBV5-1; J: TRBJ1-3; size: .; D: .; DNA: TGCGCCAGCAGCTTGTATCCGGCTACTGGAAACACCATATATTTT; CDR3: CASSLYPATGNTIYF
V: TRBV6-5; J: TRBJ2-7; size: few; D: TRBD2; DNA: TGTGCCAGCAGTTACTCAGGCGTATCTAGCGGGGGCTACGAGCAGTACTTC; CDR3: CASSYSGVSSGGYEQYF
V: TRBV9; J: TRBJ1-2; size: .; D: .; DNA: TGTGCCAGCAGCGTGGGTGGGGGAAACTATGGCTACACCTTC; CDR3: CASSVGGGNYGYTF
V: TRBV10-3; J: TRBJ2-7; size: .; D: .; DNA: TGTGCCATCAGTGAGAAGGCAGGTGTAAGGCACGAGCAGTACTTC; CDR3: CAISEKAGVRHEQYF
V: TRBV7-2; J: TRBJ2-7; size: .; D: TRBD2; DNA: TGTGCCAGCAGCTCGACTAGCGGGGGGGACTACGAGCAGTACTTC; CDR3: CASSSTSGGDYEQYF
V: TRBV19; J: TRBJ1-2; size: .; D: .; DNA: TGTGCCAGTAGTGGCTGGACACCCCGGTCCGACTATGGCTACACCTTC; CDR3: CASSGWTPRSDYGYTF
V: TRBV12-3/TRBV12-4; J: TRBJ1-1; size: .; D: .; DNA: TGTGCCAGCGGGCACGTGATGAACACTGAAGCTTTCTTT; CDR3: CASGHVMNTEAFF
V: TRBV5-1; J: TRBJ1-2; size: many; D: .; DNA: TGCGCCAGCAGCTTGTTAGACACGGCCCATGGCTACACCTTC; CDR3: CASSLLDTAHGYTF
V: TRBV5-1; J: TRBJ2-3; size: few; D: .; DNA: TGCGCCAGCAGCTTGGCGGCGGCTAGCACAGATACGCAGTATTTT; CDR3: CASSLAAASTDTQYF
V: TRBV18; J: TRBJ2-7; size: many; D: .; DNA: TGTGCCAGCTCACCCGGGCGTGACGAGCAGTACTTC; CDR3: CASSPGRDEQYF
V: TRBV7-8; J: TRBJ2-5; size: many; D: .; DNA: TGTGCCAGCAGCTTATCATCCTTGGCCATGTACTTC; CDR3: CASSLSSLAMYF